What follows are 21 T cell receptor beta chains derived from one specimen sequenced in a study of breast tumors, draining lymph nodes, adjacent tissues. TCRdb fed the multiplex PCR reads into MiXCR, producing one record per CDR3 protein. The sample has tens of thousands of distinct CDR3 sequences, 35% to 50% seen once. Source material: breast tumor tissue. These receptor sequences come from a female donor with breast cancer. Some clones in this sample may be carry-over from other donors' samples.

This clonotype showed up just a few times. The V gene is TRBV29-1, the J gene TRBJ1-2; tentatively, D is TRBD1 (5 bases). The CDR3 is 14 residues long. The germline gives CDR1 SQVTM, CDR2 ANQGSEA. The ends were cut back, 5 bases at V and 5 bases at J, with 18 bases in the middle. CDR3 bases: TGCAGCGTTCACCGGGACGGCACTCAATATGGCTACACCTTC. This encodes CSVHRDGTQYGYTF.

This clonotype was recorded many times. The chain recombines TRBV7-9 with TRBJ2-3, with TRBD2 matching 15 bases. V trimming: 1 base; J trimming: 8 bases; junction bases outside the gene matches: 13. CDR3 length: 19 amino acids. The germline V gene has CDR1 SEHNR and CDR2 FQNEAQ (reference sequence). The CDR3 protein is CASSLEQGLAGGEFGTQYF. CDR3 sequence (DNA): TGTGCCAGCAGCTTAGAGCAAGGACTAGCGGGAGGGGAATTTGGTACGCAGTATTTT.

This clonotype appeared many times. The J gene is TRBJ1-2, the V gene TRBV20-1, with TRBD1 identical over 11 bases. The CDR3 is made up of 17 amino acids. CDR1 DFQATT and CDR2 SNEGSKA come from the germline V gene (reference sequence). The J segment lost 5 bases and the V segment lost 6 bases, leaving 17 bases of the junction unmatched. The CDR3 DNA sequence: TGCAGTGCCCGAAACGGACAGGGGGCTAGGATAGAGTATGGCTACACCTTC. It encodes CSARNGQGARIEYGYTF.

This clonotype has ten or more counts. A junction end diverges from the germline sequence, so it may reflect a read error. The rearrangement links TRBV7-2 to TRBJ2-1; D remains ambiguous. The germline CDR1 and CDR2 sequences are SGHTA and FQGNSA. The CDR3 sequence is 14 residues long. CDR3 nucleotides: TGTGCCAGCGGCTTGATGGGATCCTACAATGAGCAGTTCTTC. Its translation is CASGLMGSYNEQFF.

Regarding this clonotype: The missing conserved phenylalanine or tryptophan at the end of this CDR3 makes a read error likely. The rearrangement uses TRBV20-1 and TRBJ2-5; 7 bases align to TRBD1. V shed 3 bases and J 6 bases; nucleotides not matched to a gene: 10. CDR3 length: 14 residues. CDR1 and CDR2 (germline): DFQATT, SNEGSKA (reference sequence). The CDR3 region has the DNA TGCAGTGCTAGCTCCGGCCAGGGGGTCAAGACCCAGTACCTC. Translating it yields CSASSGQGVKTQYL.

In its sample, this clonotype is large (0.1 to 1%). The chain combines TRBV5-1 with TRBJ2-3; D gene unclear. The CDR3 length is 12 residues. Germline values: CDR1 SGHRS, CDR2 YFSETQ. V lost 5 bases and J lost 5, with 9 bases in between. The DNA of the CDR3 is TGCGCCAGCAGTTCTCAAGGAGATACGCAGTATTTT. Encoded protein: CASSSQGDTQYF.

Turning to this clonotype: This sequence may be a read error, since a much larger clone differs from it by one base. The genes are TRBV7-9 and TRBJ2-1; 9 nucleotides agree with TRBD2. This CDR3 comprises 14 residues. Germline lookup yields CDR1 SEHNR and CDR2 FQNEAQ (reference sequence). The CDR3 region is CACSLGGRVDEQFF. The CDR3 DNA follows: TGTGCCTGCAGCTTAGGCGGGAGGGTGGATGAGCAGTTCTTC.

With respect to this clonotype: A junction end diverges from the germline sequence, so it may reflect a read error. This chain joins TRBV5-1 and TRBJ2-7, with D tentatively TRBD1 (8 bases). Germline-derived CDR1 and CDR2 are SGHRS and YFSETQ. CDR3 length: 13 amino acids. CDR3 in amino acids: CASSPDREGDQYF. The CDR3 bases are TGTGCCAGCAGCCCGGACAGGGAGGGGGACCAGTACTTC. Full variable domain (rest looked up from reference TRBV5-1 and TRBJ2-7): KAGVTQTPRYLIKTRGQQVTLSCSPISGHRSVSWYQQTPGQGLQFLFEYFSETQRNKGNFPGRFSGRQFSNSRSEMNVSTLELGDSALYLCASSPDREGDQYFGPGTRLTVT.

The table lists this clonotype with a few counts. The rearrangement links TRBV25-1 to TRBJ1-1; possibly TRBD1 for D (5 bases). Germline values: CDR1 MGHDK, CDR2 SYGVNS. V gave up 3 bases and J gave up 4 bases, with 12 bases separating them. The CDR3 consists of 14 residues. The CDR3: CASSEWGESTEAFF. The DNA of the CDR3 is TGTGCCAGCAGTGAGTGGGGCGAGAGCACTGAAGCTTTCTTT.

This clonotype was detected only a few times. One end of the junction varies from germline; a read error may be responsible. CDR3 region: CASSPSVGEAQYF. Here the CDR3 DNA reads TGTGCCAGCAGCCCCTCAGTAGGAGAGGCCCAGTACTTC. V gene TRBV5-4 combines with J gene TRBJ2-5, with D uncertain. The CDR3 spans 13 residues. The germline CDR1 and CDR2 sequences are SGHNT and YYREEE (reference sequence).

V gene TRBV19 combines with J gene TRBJ1-3, with D possibly matching TRBD1 (6 bases). CDR1 LNHDA and CDR2 SQIVND come from the germline V gene (reference sequence). V gave up 7 bases and J gave up 5 bases, with 15 bases separating them. The CDR3 length is 14 residues. DNA for the CDR3: TGTGCCAGTACTTCCCCGGGACAACGAAACACCATATATTTT. Its translation is CASTSPGQRNTIYF.

The chain couples TRBV20-1 to TRBJ2-5; 9 nucleotides align to TRBD2. The CDR3 extends over 14 amino acids. The V and J ends lost 6 bases and 4 bases, in that order; junction bases with no gene match: 9. CDR1 DFQATT and CDR2 SNEGSKA come from the germline V gene (reference sequence). The CDR3 reads CSARLAGVVETQYF. DNA for the CDR3: TGCAGTGCCCGCTTAGCGGGAGTCGTAGAGACCCAGTACTTC.

A single count supports this clonotype. The missing conserved phenylalanine or tryptophan at the end of this CDR3 makes a read error likely. V is TRBV7-2 and J is TRBJ2-7; a possible D gene is TRBD2 (5 bases). The germline V gene has CDR1 SGHTA and CDR2 FQGNSA. The CDR3 totals 14 residues. Here the CDR3 DNA reads TGTGCCAGCAGTCGAGAGGGTTCCTCCTACAAGCAGTACCTC. Its translation is CASSREGSSYKQYL.

CDR3 DNA: TGTGCCAGCAGTCAAACGACTAGCGGGAGGAATAGCACAGATACGCAGTATTTT. Residues: CASSQTTSGRNSTDTQYF. The genes are TRBV6-5 and TRBJ2-3; 13 positions agree with TRBD2. This CDR3 contains 18 residues. Germline CDR1 reads MNHEY; CDR2 reads SVGAGI. V lost 5 bases and J lost 0; bases outside the gene matches: 8.

In this sample, this clonotype turned up many times. The chain is built from TRBV7-9 and TRBJ2-7; D is unclear. Trimming removed 4 bases at V and 0 bases at J, with 7 bases between. The CDR3 sequence is 13 residues long. The germline V gene has CDR1 SEHNR and CDR2 FQNEAQ (reference sequence). The CDR3 here is CASSYGSSYEQYF. DNA for the CDR3: TGTGCCAGCAGCTACGGGTCCTCCTACGAGCAGTACTTC. The whole variable domain, filled in from reference TRBV7-9 and TRBJ2-7, reads DTGVSQNPRHKITKRGQNVTFRCDPISEHNRLYWYRQTLGQGPEFLTYFQNEAQLEKSRLLSDRFSAERPKGSFSTLEIQRTEQGDSAMYLCASSYGSSYEQYFGPGTRLTVT.

This clonotype was observed at least ten times. The chain joins TRBV7-2 to TRBJ2-7, with TRBD1 as a possible D gene (6 bases). The CDR3 loop spans 13 amino acids. The germline CDR1 and CDR2 sequences are SGHTA and FQGNSA. Between the trimmed V and J ends, which lost 5 bases and 1 base, there was a span of 9 bases. CDR3: CASSAGTSYEQYF. CDR3 coding DNA: TGTGCCAGCAGCGCCGGGACATCCTACGAGCAGTACTTC.

This clonotype has more than one count but fewer than ten. The rearrangement joins TRBV29-1 to TRBJ1-1; unclear D gene. Germline values: CDR1 SQVTM, CDR2 ANQGSEA. The CDR3 loop spans 12 amino acids. The ends were cut back, 7 bases at V and 3 bases at J, with 12 bases in the middle. CDR3 residues: CSGTPVYTEAFF. As DNA, the CDR3 is TGCAGCGGCACCCCCGTTTACACTGAAGCTTTCTTT.

This clonotype was counted ten times or more. J is TRBJ2-3 and V is TRBV7-6; D possibly corresponds to TRBD1 (6 bases). The CDR3 runs to 16 residues. Germline CDR1 and CDR2: SGHVS and FNYEAQ. Trimming took off 5 bases at V and 0 bases at J, with 15 bases between the two ends. Written as DNA, the CDR3 is TGTGCCAGCAGCCTTACCGGGACAACTAGCACAGATACGCAGTATTTT. Translated: CASSLTGTTSTDTQYF.

This clonotype was seen at least ten times. This chain uses TRBV12-3 or TRBV12-4 with TRBJ2-5; a weak D match, TRBD2 (6 bases). V was pared by 3 bases and J by 4 bases, with 15 bases between. The CDR3 consists of 15 residues. The CDR3 DNA is TGTGCCAGCAGTTTTGGGGGGAGCTGGGCAGAGACCCAGTACTTC. This gives the protein CASSFGGSWAETQYF.

The chain employs TRBV19 and TRBJ1-4; D is uncertain. With 5 bases removed from V and 3 bases from J, the gap between germline ends came to 25 bases. CDR3 length equals 19 residues. CDR1 is LNHDA, CDR2 SQIVND, per germline (reference sequence). CDR3 nucleotide sequence: TGTGCCAGTAGTCCCAAGATTAGGCCCGGGAAGACGGCTAATGAAAAACTGTTTTTT. Amino acids: CASSPKIRPGKTANEKLFF.

This clonotype was recorded many times. This chain links TRBV5-1 with TRBJ2-1, with no clear D. This CDR3 spans 13 amino acids. From germline, CDR1 is SGHRS and CDR2 YFSETQ. V lost 5 bases and J 0 bases, leaving 6 bases between the germline ends. CDR3 coding DNA: TGCGCCAGCAGAGAACCCTCCTACAATGAGCAGTTCTTC. This encodes CASREPSYNEQFF.